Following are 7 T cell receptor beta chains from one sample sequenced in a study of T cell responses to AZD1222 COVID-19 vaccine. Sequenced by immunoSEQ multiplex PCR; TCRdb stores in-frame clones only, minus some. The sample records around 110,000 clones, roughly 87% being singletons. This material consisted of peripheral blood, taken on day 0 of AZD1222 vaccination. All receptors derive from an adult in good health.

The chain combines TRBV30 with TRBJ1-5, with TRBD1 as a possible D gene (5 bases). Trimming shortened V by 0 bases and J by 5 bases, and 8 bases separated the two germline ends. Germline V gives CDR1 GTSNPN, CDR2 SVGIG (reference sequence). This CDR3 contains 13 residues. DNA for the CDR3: TGTGCCTGGAGTGTTGACAGAGATCAGCCCCAGCATTTT. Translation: CAWSVDRDQPQHF.

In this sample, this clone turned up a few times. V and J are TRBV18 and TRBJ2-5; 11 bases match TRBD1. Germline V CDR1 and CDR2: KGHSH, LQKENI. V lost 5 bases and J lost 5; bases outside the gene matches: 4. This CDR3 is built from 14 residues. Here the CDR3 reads CASSGQGARETQYF. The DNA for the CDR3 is TGTGCCAGCTCAGGACAGGGGGCGCGGGAGACCCAGTACTTC.

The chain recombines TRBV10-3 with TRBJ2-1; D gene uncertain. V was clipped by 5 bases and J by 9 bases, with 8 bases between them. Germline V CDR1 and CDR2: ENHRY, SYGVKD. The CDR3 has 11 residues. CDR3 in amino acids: CAISYDGEQFF. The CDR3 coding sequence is TGTGCCATCAGTTATGACGGTGAGCAGTTCTTC.

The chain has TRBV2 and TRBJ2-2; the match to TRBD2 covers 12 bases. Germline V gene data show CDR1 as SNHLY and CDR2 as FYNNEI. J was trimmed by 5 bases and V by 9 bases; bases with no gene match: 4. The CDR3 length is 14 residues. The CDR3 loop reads CASGTSGLTGELFF. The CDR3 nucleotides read TGTGCCAGTGGGACTAGCGGGCTGACCGGGGAGCTGTTTTTT.

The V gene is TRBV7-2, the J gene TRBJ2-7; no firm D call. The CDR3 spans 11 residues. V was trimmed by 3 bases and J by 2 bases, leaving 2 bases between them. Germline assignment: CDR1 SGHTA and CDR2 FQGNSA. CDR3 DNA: TGTGCCAGCAGCTTCGCCTACGAGCAGTACTTC. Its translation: CASSFAYEQYF. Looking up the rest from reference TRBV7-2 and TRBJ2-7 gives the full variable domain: GAGVSQSPSNKVTEKGKDVELRCDPISGHTALYWYRQSLGQGLEFLIYFQGNSAPDKSGLPSDRFSAERTGGSVSTLTIQRTQQEDSAVYLCASSFAYEQYFGPGTRLTVT.

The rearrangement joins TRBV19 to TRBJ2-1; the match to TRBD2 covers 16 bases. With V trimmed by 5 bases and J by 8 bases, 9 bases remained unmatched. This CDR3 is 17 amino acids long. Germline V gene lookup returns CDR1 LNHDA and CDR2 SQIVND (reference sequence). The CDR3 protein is CASSLPGLAGGNHEQFF. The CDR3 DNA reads TGTGCCAGTAGTCTGCCGGGACTAGCGGGGGGGAATCATGAGCAGTTCTTC.

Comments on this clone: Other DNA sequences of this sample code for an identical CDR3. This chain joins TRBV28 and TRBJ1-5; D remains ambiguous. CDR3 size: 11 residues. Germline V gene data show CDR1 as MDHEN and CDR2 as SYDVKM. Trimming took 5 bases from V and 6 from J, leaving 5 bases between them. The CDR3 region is CASSLRQPQHF. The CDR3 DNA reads TGTGCCAGCAGTCTCCGTCAGCCCCAGCATTTT.